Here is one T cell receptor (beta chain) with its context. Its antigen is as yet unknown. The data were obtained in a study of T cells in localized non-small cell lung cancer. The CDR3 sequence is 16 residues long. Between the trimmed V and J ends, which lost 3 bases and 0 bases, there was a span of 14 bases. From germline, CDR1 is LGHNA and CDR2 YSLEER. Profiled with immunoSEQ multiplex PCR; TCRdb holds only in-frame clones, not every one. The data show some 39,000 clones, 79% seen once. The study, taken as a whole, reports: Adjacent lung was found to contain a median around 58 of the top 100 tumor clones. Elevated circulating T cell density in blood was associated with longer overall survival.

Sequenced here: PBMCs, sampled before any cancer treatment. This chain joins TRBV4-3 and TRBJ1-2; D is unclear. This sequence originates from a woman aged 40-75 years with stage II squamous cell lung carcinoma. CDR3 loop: CASSQVKTSANYGYTF. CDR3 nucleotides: TGCGCCAGCAGCCAGGTTAAGACGTCAGCTAACTATGGCTACACCTTC.